The rows below give T cell receptor beta chains drawn from one sample of a study of early T cells in non-severe SARS-CoV-2 infection. TCRdb reprocessed the 5' RACE reads with MiXCR, giving one entry per CDR3 protein. The data show tens of thousands of distinct CDR3 sequences, over 8.5% seen once. Sequencing was done on a sample of whole blood. The receptors originated from an adult who was a healthcare worker with PCR-confirmed SARS-CoV-2 infection or an uninfected control (not recorded which). CDR3s include the opening cysteine and the closing phenylalanine or tryptophan. The D gene is left open where the match is weak. Clone size is not always given. Where it is, it says once, few, many or a class for expanded clones.

size	V	D	J	DNA	CDR3
NA	TRBV6-5	TRBD1	TRBJ1-3	TGTGCCAGCAGTTCCCTAGACAGGGCTGGAAACACCATATATTTT	CASSSLDRAGNTIYF
many	TRBV6-1	NA	TRBJ1-5	TGTGCCAGCAGTGGGACAGACCTCAATCAGCCCCAGCATTTT	CASSGTDLNQPQHF
NA	TRBV3-1	NA	TRBJ2-1	TGTGCCAGCAGCCAAGATACTAGGACATGGAACGAGCAGTTCTTC	CASSQDTRTWNEQFF
many	TRBV2	NA	TRBJ1-5	TGTGCCAGCAGCCGGTGGGAGAATCAGCCCCAGCATTTT	CASSRWENQPQHF
many	TRBV29-1	TRBD1	TRBJ2-7	TGCAGCGTTGGGACAGGGTTGAGGGAGCAGTACTTC	CSVGTGLREQYF
few	TRBV3-1	NA	TRBJ2-3	TGTGCCAGCAGCCAATCCCGGTTTTCCGGAGCAATAGATACGCAGTATTTT	CASSQSRFSGAIDTQYF
many	TRBV7-2	TRBD1	TRBJ2-1	TGTGCCAGCAGCCGTAGGGGGCAAAGCAATGAGCAGTTCTTC	CASSRRGQSNEQFF
once	TRBV4-3	NA	TRBJ2-1	TGCGCCAGCAGCCAAGATCGGGTAAAGTTCTTC	CASSQDRVKFF
many	TRBV10-1	NA	TRBJ1-1	TGCGCCAGCAGGATAACAGGTTACACTGAAGCTTTCTTT	CASRITGYTEAFF
many	TRBV11-2	TRBD2	TRBJ2-1	TGTGCCAGCAGCGCGGGGGGGCCCAATGAGCAGTTCTTC	CASSAGGPNEQFF
many	TRBV7-9	NA	TRBJ1-2	TGTGCCAGCGGGCTAGGCTACACCTTC	CASGLGYTF
few	TRBV12-3/TRBV12-4	TRBD2	TRBJ2-7	TGTGCCAGCAGCTGGGGGGGAAGGCAATACGAGCAGTACTTC	CASSWGGRQYEQYF